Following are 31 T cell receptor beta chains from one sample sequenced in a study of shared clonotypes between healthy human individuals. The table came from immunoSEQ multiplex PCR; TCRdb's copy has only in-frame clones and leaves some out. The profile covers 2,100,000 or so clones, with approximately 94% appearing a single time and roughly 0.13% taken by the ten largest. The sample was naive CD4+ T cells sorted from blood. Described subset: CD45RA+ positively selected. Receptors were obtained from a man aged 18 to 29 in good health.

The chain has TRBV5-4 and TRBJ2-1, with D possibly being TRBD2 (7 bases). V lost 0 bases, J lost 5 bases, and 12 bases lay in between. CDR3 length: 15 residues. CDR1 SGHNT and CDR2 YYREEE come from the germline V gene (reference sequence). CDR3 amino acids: CASSLVGGANNEQFF. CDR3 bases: TGTGCCAGCAGCTTGGTGGGGGGGGCCAACAATGAGCAGTTCTTC.

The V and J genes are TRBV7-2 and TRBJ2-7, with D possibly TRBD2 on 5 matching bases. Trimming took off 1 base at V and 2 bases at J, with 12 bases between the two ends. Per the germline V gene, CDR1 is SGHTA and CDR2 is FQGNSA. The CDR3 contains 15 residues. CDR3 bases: TGTGCCAGCAGCTTAGGCCCGGGATTCACCTACGAGCAGTACTTC. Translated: CASSLGPGFTYEQYF.

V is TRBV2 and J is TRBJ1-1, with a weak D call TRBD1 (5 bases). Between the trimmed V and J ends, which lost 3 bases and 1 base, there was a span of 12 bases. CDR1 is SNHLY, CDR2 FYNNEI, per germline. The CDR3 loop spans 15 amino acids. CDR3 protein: CASSDRWGGNTEAFF. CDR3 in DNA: TGTGCCAGCAGTGATAGGTGGGGCGGGAACACTGAAGCTTTCTTT.

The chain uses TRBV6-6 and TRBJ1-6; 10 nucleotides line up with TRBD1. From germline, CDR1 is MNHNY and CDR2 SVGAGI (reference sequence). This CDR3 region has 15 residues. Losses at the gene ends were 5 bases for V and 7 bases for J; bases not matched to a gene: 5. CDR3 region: CASSPRDRGNSPLHF. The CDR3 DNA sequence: TGTGCCAGCAGTCCCCGGGACAGGGGAAATTCACCCCTCCACTTT.

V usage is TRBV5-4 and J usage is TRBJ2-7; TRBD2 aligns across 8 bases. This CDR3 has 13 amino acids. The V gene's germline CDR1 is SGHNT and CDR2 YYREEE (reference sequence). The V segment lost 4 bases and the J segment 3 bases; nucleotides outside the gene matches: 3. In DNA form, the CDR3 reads TGTGCCAGCAGCCAGGGACTAGGCTACGAGCAGTACTTC. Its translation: CASSQGLGYEQYF.

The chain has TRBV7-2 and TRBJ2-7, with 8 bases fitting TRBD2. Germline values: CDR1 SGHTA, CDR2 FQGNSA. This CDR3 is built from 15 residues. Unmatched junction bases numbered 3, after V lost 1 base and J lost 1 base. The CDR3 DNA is TGTGCCAGCAGCTTAGACGGGAGGGCATCCTACGAGCAGTACTTC. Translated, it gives CASSLDGRASYEQYF.

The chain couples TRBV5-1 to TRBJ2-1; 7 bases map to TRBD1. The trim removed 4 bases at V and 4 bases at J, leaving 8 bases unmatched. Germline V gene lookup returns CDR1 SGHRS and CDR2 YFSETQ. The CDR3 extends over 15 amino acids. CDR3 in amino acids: CASSLPGTAYNEQFF. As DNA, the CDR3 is TGCGCCAGCAGCCTTCCCGGGACAGCGTACAATGAGCAGTTCTTC. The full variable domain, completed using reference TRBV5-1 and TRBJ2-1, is KAGVTQTPRYLIKTRGQQVTLSCSPISGHRSVSWYQQTPGQGLQFLFEYFSETQRNKGNFPGRFSGRQFSNSRSEMNVSTLELGDSALYLCASSLPGTAYNEQFFGPGTRLTVL.

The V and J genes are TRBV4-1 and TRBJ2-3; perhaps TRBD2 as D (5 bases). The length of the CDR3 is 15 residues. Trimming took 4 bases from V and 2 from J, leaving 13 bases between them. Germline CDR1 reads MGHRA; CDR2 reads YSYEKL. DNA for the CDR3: TGCGCCAGCAGCCCCTCGGGGTCCCCCACAGATACGCAGTATTTT. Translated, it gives CASSPSGSPTDTQYF.

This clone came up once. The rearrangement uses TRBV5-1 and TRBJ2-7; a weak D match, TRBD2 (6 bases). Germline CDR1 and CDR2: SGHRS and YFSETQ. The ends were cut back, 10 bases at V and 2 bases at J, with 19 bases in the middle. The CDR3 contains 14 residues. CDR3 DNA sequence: TGCGCCCATCTCATTCGGGGGTACACCTACGAGCAGTACTTC. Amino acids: CAHLIRGYTYEQYF.

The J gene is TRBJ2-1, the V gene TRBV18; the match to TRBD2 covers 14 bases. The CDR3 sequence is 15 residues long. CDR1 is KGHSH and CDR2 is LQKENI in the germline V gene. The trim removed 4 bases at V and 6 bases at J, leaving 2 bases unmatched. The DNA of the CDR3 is TGTGCCAGCTCACTCGGGACTAGCGGGAGCAATGAGCAGTTCTTC. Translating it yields CASSLGTSGSNEQFF.

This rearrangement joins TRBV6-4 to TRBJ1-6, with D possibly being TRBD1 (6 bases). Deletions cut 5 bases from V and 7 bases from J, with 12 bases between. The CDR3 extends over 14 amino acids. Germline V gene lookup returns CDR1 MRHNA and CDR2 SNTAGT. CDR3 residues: CASSQQGPNSPLHF. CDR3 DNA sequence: TGTGCCAGCAGTCAACAGGGACCCAATTCACCCCTCCACTTT.

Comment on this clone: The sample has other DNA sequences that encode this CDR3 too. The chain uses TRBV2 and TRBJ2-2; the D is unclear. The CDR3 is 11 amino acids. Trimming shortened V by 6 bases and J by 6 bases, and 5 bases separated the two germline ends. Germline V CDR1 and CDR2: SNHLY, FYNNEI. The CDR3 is CASSGAGELFF. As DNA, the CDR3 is TGTGCCAGCAGCGGAGCCGGGGAGCTGTTTTTT.

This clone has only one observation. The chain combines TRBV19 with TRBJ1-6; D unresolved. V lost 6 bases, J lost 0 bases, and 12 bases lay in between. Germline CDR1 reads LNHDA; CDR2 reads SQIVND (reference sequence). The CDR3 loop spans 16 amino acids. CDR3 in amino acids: CASRDSSSSYNSPLHF. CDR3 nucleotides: TGTGCCAGTAGGGACTCCTCGAGCTCCTATAATTCACCCCTCCACTTT.

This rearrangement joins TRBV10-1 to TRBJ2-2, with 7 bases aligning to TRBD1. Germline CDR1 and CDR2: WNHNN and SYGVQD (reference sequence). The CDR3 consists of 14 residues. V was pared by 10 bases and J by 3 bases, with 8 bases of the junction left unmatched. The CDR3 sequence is CANRGQGDTGELFF. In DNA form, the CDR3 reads TGCGCCAACCGAGGGCAGGGGGACACCGGGGAGCTGTTTTTT.

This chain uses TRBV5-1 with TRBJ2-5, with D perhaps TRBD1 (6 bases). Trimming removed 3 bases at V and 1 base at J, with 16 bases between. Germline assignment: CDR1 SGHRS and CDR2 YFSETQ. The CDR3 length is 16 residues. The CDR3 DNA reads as TGCGCCAGCAGCTGGCAAGTCGGGACACCCCAAGAGACCCAGTACTTC. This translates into CASSWQVGTPQETQYF.

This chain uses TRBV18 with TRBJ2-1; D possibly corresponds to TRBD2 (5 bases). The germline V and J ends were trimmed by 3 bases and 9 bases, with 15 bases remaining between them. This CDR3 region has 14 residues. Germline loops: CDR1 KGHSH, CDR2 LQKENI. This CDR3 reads CASSPERNRGEQFF. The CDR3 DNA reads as TGTGCCAGCTCACCCGAACGGAACCGGGGTGAGCAGTTCTTC.

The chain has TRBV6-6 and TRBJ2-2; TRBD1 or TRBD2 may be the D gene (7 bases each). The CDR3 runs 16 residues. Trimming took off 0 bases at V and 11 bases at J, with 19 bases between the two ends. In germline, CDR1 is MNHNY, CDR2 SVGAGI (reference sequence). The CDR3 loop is CASSYSLQGGSKELFF. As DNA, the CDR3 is TGTGCCAGCAGTTACTCGTTGCAGGGGGGGTCCAAAGAGCTGTTTTTT.

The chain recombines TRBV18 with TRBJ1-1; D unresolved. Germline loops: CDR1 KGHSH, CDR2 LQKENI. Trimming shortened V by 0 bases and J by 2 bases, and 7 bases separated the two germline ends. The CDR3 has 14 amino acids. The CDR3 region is CASSPPKVNTEAFF. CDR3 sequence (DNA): TGTGCCAGCTCACCACCGAAAGTAAACACTGAAGCTTTCTTT.

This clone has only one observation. The CDR3 loop reads CASSIGTGGITSYNSPLHF. The CDR3 region has the DNA TGTGCCAGCAGCATCGGGACAGGGGGCATCACCTCCTATAATTCACCCCTCCACTTT. This chain connects TRBV9 to TRBJ1-6; 12 nucleotides match TRBD1. The CDR3 spans 19 residues. Trimming took 4 bases from V and 0 from J; bases not matched to a gene: 8. CDR1 and CDR2 from the germline V gene are SGDLS and YYNGEE.

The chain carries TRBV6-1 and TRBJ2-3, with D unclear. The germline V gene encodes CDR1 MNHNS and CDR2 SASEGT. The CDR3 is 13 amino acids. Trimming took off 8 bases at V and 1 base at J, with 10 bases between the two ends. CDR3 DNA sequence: TGTGCCAGCTGGGGAAGCGGCACAGATACGCAGTATTTT. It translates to CASWGSGTDTQYF.

The CDR3 reads CASSPQGFSRGAGNTQYF. CDR3 in DNA: TGTGCCAGCAGCCCCCAGGGGTTTTCGCGGGGGGCAGGGAATACGCAGTATTTT. This chain connects TRBV7-8 to TRBJ2-3; TRBD2 matches at 8 bases. Losses at the gene ends were 5 bases for V and 7 bases for J; bases not matched to a gene: 20. This CDR3 has 18 amino acids. Per the germline V gene, CDR1 is SGHVS and CDR2 is FQNEAQ. Full variable domain (outside the CDR3, taken from reference TRBV7-8 and TRBJ2-3): GAGVSQSPRYKVAKRGQDVALRCDPISGHVSLFWYQQALGQGPEFLTYFQNEAQLDKSGLPSDRFFAERPEGSVSTLKIQRTQQEDSAVYLCASSPQGFSRGAGNTQYFGPGTRLTVL.

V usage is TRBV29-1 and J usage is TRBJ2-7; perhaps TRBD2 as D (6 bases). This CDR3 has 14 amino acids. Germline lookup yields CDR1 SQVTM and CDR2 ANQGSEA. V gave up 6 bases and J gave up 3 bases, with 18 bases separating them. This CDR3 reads CSVGGRGRSYEQYF. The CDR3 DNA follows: TGCAGCGTGGGGGGACGGGGAAGGAGCTACGAGCAGTACTTC.

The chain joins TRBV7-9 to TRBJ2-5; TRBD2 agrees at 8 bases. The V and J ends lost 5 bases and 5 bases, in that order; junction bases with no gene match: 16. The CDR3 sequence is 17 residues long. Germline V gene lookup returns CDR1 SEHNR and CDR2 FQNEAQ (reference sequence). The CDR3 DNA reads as TGTGCCAGCAGCCGGGGGACACTTAGCGGGAAGCTGGAGACCCAGTACTTC. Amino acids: CASSRGTLSGKLETQYF. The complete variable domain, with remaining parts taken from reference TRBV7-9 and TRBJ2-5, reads DTGVSQNPRHKITKRGQNVTFRCDPISEHNRLYWYRQTLGQGPEFLTYFQNEAQLEKSRLLSDRFSAERPKGSFSTLEIQRTEQGDSAMYLCASSRGTLSGKLETQYFGPGTRLLVL.

The CDR3 protein is CASSLRPGDTQYF. The CDR3 DNA reads TGCGCCAGCAGCCTAAGACCAGGGGATACGCAGTATTTT. V is TRBV4-1 and J is TRBJ2-3, with D tentatively TRBD1 (5 bases). This CDR3 is 13 amino acids long. Germline CDR1 reads MGHRA; CDR2 reads YSYEKL. V was pared by 4 bases and J by 6 bases, with 11 bases between.

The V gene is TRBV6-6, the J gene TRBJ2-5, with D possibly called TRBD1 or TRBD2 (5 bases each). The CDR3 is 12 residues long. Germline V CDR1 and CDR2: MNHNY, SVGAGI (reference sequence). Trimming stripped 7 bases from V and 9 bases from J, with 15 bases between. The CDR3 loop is CASTLAEGAQYF. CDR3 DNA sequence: TGTGCCAGCACCCTAGCTGAAGGGGCCCAGTACTTC.

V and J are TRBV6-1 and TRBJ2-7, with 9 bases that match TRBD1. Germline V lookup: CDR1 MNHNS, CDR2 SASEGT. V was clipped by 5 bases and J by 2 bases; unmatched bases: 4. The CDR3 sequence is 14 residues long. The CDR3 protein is CASSWDRETYEQYF. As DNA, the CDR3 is TGTGCCAGCAGTTGGGACAGGGAAACCTACGAGCAGTACTTC.

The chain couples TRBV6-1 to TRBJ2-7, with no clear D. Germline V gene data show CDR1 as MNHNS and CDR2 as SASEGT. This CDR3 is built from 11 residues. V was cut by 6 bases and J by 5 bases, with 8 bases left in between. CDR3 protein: CASRLVDEQYF. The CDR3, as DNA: TGTGCCAGCAGGCTGGTGGACGAGCAGTACTTC.

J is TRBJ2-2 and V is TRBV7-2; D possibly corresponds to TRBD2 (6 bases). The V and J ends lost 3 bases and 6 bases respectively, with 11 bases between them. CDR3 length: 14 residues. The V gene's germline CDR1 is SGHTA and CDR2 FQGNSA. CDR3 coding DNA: TGTGCCAGCAGCTTCCTAGCGACCTCCGGGGAGCTGTTTTTT. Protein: CASSFLATSGELFF. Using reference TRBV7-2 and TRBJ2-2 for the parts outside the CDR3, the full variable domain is GAGVSQSPSNKVTEKGKDVELRCDPISGHTALYWYRQSLGQGLEFLIYFQGNSAPDKSGLPSDRFSAERTGGSVSTLTIQRTQQEDSAVYLCASSFLATSGELFFGEGSRLTVL.

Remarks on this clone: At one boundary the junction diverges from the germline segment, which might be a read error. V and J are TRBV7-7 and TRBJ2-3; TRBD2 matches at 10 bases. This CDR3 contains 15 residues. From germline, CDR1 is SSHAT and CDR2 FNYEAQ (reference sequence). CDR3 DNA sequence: TGTGCTAGCAGCTTGACTAGCGGGCTCACAGATACGCAGTATTTT. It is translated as CASSLTSGLTDTQYF.

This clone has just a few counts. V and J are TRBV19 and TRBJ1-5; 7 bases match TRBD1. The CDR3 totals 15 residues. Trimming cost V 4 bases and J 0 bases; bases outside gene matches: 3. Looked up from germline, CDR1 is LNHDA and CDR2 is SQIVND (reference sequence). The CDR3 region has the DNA TGTGCCAGTAGTAGTACAGGGGTTAGCAATCAGCCCCAGCATTTT. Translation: CASSSTGVSNQPQHF.

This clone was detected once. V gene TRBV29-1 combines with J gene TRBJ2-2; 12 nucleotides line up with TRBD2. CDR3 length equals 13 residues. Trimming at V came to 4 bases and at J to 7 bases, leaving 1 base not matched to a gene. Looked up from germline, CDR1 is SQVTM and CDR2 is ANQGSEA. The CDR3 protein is CSVVGLAGGELFF. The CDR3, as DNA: TGCAGCGTTGTGGGACTAGCGGGCGGGGAGCTGTTTTTT.